This T cell receptor (beta chain) was captured by sequencing in a study of control samples from healthy donors and cancer patients. TCRdb's table, derived via immunoSEQ multiplex PCR, lists solely in-frame clones and lacks some. This table has about 12,000 clones, around 94% appearing once. With V trimmed by 4 bases and J by 8 bases, 24 bases remained unmatched. This CDR3 contains 19 residues. Germline V lookup: CDR1 MNHEY, CDR2 SMNVEV (reference sequence). The sequence came from a man older than 75 with lung cancer. The genes are TRBV27 and TRBJ1-1; 8 nucleotides align to TRBD1. Input material: PBMCs. The CDR3 DNA follows: TGTGCCAGCAGTTCAGGGGGCGAGGGTTCCGGTTGGGTAATTCGGGAAGCTTTCTTT. This translates into CASSSGGEGSGWVIREAFF.